A single sample gave rise to the 24 T cell receptor beta chains below, sequenced in a study of blood T cell repertoires in COVID-19. Data came from immunoSEQ multiplex PCR; TCRdb stores just in-frame clones and leaves some out. In the table there are 80,000 to 100,000 clones, under 80% of which are singletons. Sequenced sample: peripheral blood. Source of these receptors: a man between 65 and 80 years old with COVID-19, enrolled during active disease.

This clone was counted a single time. The junction departs from germline at one end; a sequencing error may be responsible. The J gene is TRBJ1-2, the V gene TRBV7-9; TRBD1 matches 10 bases. Germline V CDR1 and CDR2: SEHNR, FQNEAQ (reference sequence). The CDR3 is 15 residues long. The CDR3 sequence: CASSSGGTGVLTVAF. CDR3 DNA sequence: TGTGCCAGCAGCTCGGGGGGGACAGGGGTCCTTACTGTTGCCTTC.

This clone was detected a few times. The chain recombines TRBV7-9 with TRBJ2-2, with TRBD2 identical over 12 bases. Trimming took 3 bases from V and 3 from J; bases not matched to a gene: 2. The CDR3 is 16 residues long. Germline CDR1 and CDR2: SEHNR and FQNEAQ (reference sequence). This chain's CDR3 is CASSFRLAGDTGELFF. The CDR3 bases are TGTGCCAGCAGCTTCCGACTAGCGGGAGACACCGGGGAGCTGTTTTTT.

V gene TRBV30 combines with J gene TRBJ1-5, with D maybe TRBD1 (6 bases). V was cut by 6 bases and J by 4 bases, with 13 bases left in between. CDR1 is GTSNPN and CDR2 is SVGIG in the germline V gene (reference sequence). This CDR3 has 13 amino acids. CDR3 residues: CACSGQLNQPQHF. DNA of the CDR3: TGTGCCTGTTCCGGACAGCTGAATCAGCCCCAGCATTTT.

The chain recombines TRBV10-3 with TRBJ2-7, with D possibly matching TRBD2 (5 bases). V was clipped by 0 bases and J by 6 bases, with 15 bases between them. The CDR3 covers 15 residues. In germline, CDR1 is ENHRY, CDR2 SYGVKD. The CDR3 here is CAISESTFEGAEQYF. The CDR3 bases are TGTGCCATCAGTGAGTCGACCTTTGAGGGTGCCGAGCAGTACTTC.

V and J are TRBV5-1 and TRBJ2-7; the match to TRBD1 covers 7 bases. Trimming at V came to 5 bases and at J to 5 bases, leaving 4 bases not matched to a gene. The CDR3 runs 12 residues. Per germline, CDR1 SGHRS and CDR2 YFSETQ. The CDR3 sequence is CASRRDRDEQYF. CDR3 nucleotide sequence: TGCGCCAGCAGGCGTGACAGGGACGAGCAGTACTTC.

This clone has a handful of counts. Here the CDR3 reads CSASPPSGSSEQYF. The DNA for the CDR3 is TGCAGTGCTAGTCCCCCTAGCGGGAGCAGCGAGCAGTACTTC. V is TRBV20-1 and J is TRBJ2-7; the match to TRBD2 covers 10 bases. From germline, CDR1 is DFQATT and CDR2 SNEGSKA (reference sequence). The V segment lost 3 bases and the J segment 6 bases; nucleotides outside the gene matches: 8. The CDR3 runs to 14 residues.

This chain joins TRBV27 and TRBJ2-7, with D maybe TRBD1 (6 bases). Trimming took 4 bases from V and 3 from J, leaving 13 bases between them. The length of the CDR3 is 14 residues. In germline, CDR1 is MNHEY, CDR2 SMNVEV (reference sequence). The CDR3 loop is CASSWAGEGYEQYF. The DNA of the CDR3 is TGTGCCAGCAGTTGGGCAGGGGAAGGCTACGAGCAGTACTTC.

This clone has just a few counts. The chain carries TRBV7-3 and TRBJ2-1, with TRBD2 as a possible D gene (5 bases). The length of the CDR3 is 11 residues. The ends were cut back, 4 bases at V and 10 bases at J, with 8 bases in the middle. CDR1 and CDR2 from the germline V gene are SGHTA and FQGTGA. Here the CDR3 reads CASSSGIEQFF. CDR3 in DNA: TGTGCCAGCAGCTCCGGGATAGAGCAGTTCTTC.

V is TRBV5-1 and J is TRBJ1-1; D is unclear. V lost 4 bases to trimming and J lost 5 bases, with 18 bases between them. Looked up from germline, CDR1 is SGHRS and CDR2 is YFSETQ. This CDR3 region has 15 residues. The chain's CDR3 is CASSPDPAAGTEAFF. CDR3 nucleotide sequence: TGCGCCAGCAGCCCGGACCCAGCAGCGGGGACTGAAGCTTTCTTT.

J is TRBJ2-1 and V is TRBV7-2; TRBD2 matches at 8 bases. The trim removed 1 base at V and 2 bases at J, leaving 4 bases unmatched. The CDR3 loop spans 16 amino acids. The germline V gene encodes CDR1 SGHTA and CDR2 FQGNSA. The CDR3 spells CASSLVGSGTYNEQFF. The CDR3 DNA reads TGTGCCAGCAGCTTAGTGGGTAGCGGGACCTACAATGAGCAGTTCTTC.

The chain recombines TRBV10-3 with TRBJ1-5; perhaps TRBD1 as D (5 bases). V lost 10 bases to trimming and J lost 3 bases, with 13 bases between them. CDR1 is ENHRY and CDR2 is SYGVKD in the germline V gene. The CDR3 is 13 amino acids. CDR3 DNA: TGTGCCACTTGGCACAGGCCCAATCAGCCCCAGCATTTT. Protein product: CATWHRPNQPQHF.

The genes are TRBV9 and TRBJ1-1, with unresolved D. The ends were cut back, 4 bases at V and 1 base at J, with 8 bases in the middle. CDR3 length: 13 residues. Per the germline V gene, CDR1 is SGDLS and CDR2 is YYNGEE. Here the CDR3 reads CASSSGGNTEAFF. Written as DNA, the CDR3 is TGTGCCAGCAGCTCGGGAGGGAACACTGAAGCTTTCTTT.

V and J are TRBV6-4 and TRBJ1-5; 10 nucleotides align to TRBD1. With V trimmed by 5 bases and J by 5 bases, 3 bases remained unmatched. CDR3 length equals 14 residues. CDR1 and CDR2 (germline): MRHNA, SNTAGT. The CDR3 sequence: CASSKTGGDQPQHF. CDR3 coding DNA: TGTGCCAGCAGTAAGACAGGGGGCGATCAGCCCCAGCATTTT.

The chain joins TRBV28 to TRBJ2-5, with no clear D. The germline gives CDR1 MDHEN, CDR2 SYDVKM. The CDR3 length is 16 residues. Trimming left V 10 bases short and J 4 bases short, with 25 bases between. CDR3 nucleotides: TGTGCCACCGACTTAAGTCCCCAAGATGGAAGAGAGACCCAGTACTTC. Its translation is CATDLSPQDGRETQYF.

The chain joins TRBV28 to TRBJ1-5, with TRBD1 identical over 8 bases. Losses at the gene ends were 5 bases for V and 5 bases for J; bases not matched to a gene: 5. CDR3 length: 14 amino acids. From germline, CDR1 is MDHEN and CDR2 SYDVKM. CDR3: CASSDRGGDQPQHF. The CDR3 coding sequence is TGTGCCAGCAGTGACAGGGGAGGGGATCAGCCCCAGCATTTT.

The CDR3 DNA follows: TGTGCCAGCAGCTTCAACAGGGCCGCCTACGAGCAGTACTTC. It translates to CASSFNRAAYEQYF. The chain joins TRBV7-2 to TRBJ2-7; a possible D gene is TRBD1 (6 bases). Germline lookup yields CDR1 SGHTA and CDR2 FQGNSA. V was cut by 3 bases and J by 2 bases, with 11 bases left in between. The CDR3 contains 14 residues.

The chain has TRBV2 and TRBJ2-1; 10 bases match TRBD2. Germline CDR1 is SNHLY and CDR2 is FYNNEI. J gave up 10 bases and V 3 bases, and 6 bases lay outside the gene matches. The CDR3 totals 14 residues. CDR3 sequence: CASSDGLAGVEQFF. The CDR3 nucleotides are TGTGCCAGCAGTGACGGTCTAGCGGGAGTCGAGCAGTTCTTC.

The CDR3 reads CASSGLAGGRDTQYF. The CDR3 nucleotides read TGTGCCAGCAGCGGACTAGCGGGAGGGAGAGATACGCAGTATTTT. The V gene is TRBV3-1 (or the pseudogene TRBV3-2), the J gene TRBJ2-3, with 15 bases lining up with TRBD2. The CDR3 runs to 15 residues. Germline CDR1 and CDR2: LGHDT and YNNKEL (reference sequence). J lost 5 bases, V lost 5 bases, and 2 bases had no gene match.

V is TRBV30 and J is TRBJ1-3; D not certain. Looked up from germline, CDR1 is GTSNPN and CDR2 is SVGIG (reference sequence). V shed 5 bases and J shed 0 bases, with 8 bases lying between them. The CDR3 length is 13 residues. CDR3 residues: CAWLTFSGNTIYF. The CDR3 DNA reads as TGTGCCTGGCTCACATTCTCTGGAAACACCATATATTTT.

The rearrangement links TRBV28 to TRBJ1-1; D call uncertain. CDR3 length: 13 residues. Trimming took off 4 bases at V and 2 bases at J, with 8 bases between the two ends. From germline, CDR1 is MDHEN and CDR2 SYDVKM. CDR3 coding DNA: TGTGCCAGCAGTTCCTATTCAAACACTGAAGCTTTCTTT. Protein product: CASSSYSNTEAFF.

The rearrangement joins TRBV7-2 to TRBJ2-1; D gene unclear. The CDR3 sequence is 16 residues long. Germline CDR1 reads SGHTA; CDR2 reads FQGNSA. V was trimmed by 1 base and J by 0 bases, leaving 10 bases between them. CDR3 region: CASSLVGSSSYNEQFF. The DNA of the CDR3 is TGTGCCAGCAGCTTAGTGGGCTCGAGCTCCTACAATGAGCAGTTCTTC.

This clone was seen a few times. The chain links TRBV18 to TRBJ1-5, with 7 bases lining up with TRBD1. Germline lookup yields CDR1 KGHSH and CDR2 LQKENI. Trimming at V came to 2 bases and at J to 4 bases, leaving 2 bases not matched to a gene. The CDR3 runs to 14 residues. This CDR3 is CASSPTGVNQPQHF. In nucleotides, the CDR3 is TGTGCCAGCTCACCAACAGGGGTGAATCAGCCCCAGCATTTT.

The rearrangement links TRBV5-4 to TRBJ2-3; D unresolved. CDR3 length: 15 amino acids. Germline V lookup: CDR1 SGHNT, CDR2 YYREEE (reference sequence). Trimming took 0 bases from V and 2 from J, leaving 10 bases between them. The DNA for the CDR3 is TGTGCCAGCAGCTTGGCGGAGCGCAACACAGATACGCAGTATTTT. Translated, it gives CASSLAERNTDTQYF.

V and J are TRBV19 and TRBJ1-2, with 7 bases fitting TRBD1. V lost 5 bases, J lost 7 bases, and 10 bases stayed unmatched. In germline, CDR1 is LNHDA, CDR2 SQIVND (reference sequence). The CDR3 is made up of 14 amino acids. The CDR3 here is CASSPQGNSVGYTF. CDR3 nucleotides: TGTGCCAGTAGTCCACAGGGGAATTCGGTTGGCTACACCTTC.